Listed here is a single T cell receptor beta chain. The record originates from a study of control samples from healthy donors and cancer patients. CDR1 is SNHLY and CDR2 is FYNNEI in the germline V gene. CDR3 size: 16 residues. V trimming: 4 bases; J trimming: 4 bases; junction bases outside the gene matches: 2. The protocol was immunoSEQ multiplex PCR, while the TCRdb copy is restricted to in-frame clones and leaves out a portion. Here the sample spans about 75,000 clones, roughly 80% being singletons. The V call is TRBV2, the J call TRBJ2-2; TRBD2 matches at 14 bases. Sequencing was done on a sample of blood. The clonotype was recovered from a man over 45 in good health. CDR3 DNA sequence: TGTGCCAGCAGTGCGGGACTAGCGGGAGTCACCGGGGAGCTGTTTTTT. It yields the protein CASSAGLAGVTGELFF.